The next 9 T cell receptor beta chains were all read from a single sample in a study of blood T cell repertoires in COVID-19. Only in-frame clones appear in the TCRdb table, and some are missing; sequencing was by immunoSEQ multiplex PCR. This sample carries approximately 300,000 clones, roughly 83% of them seen once, and the ten largest clones take 1.6%. Sequencing was done on a sample of peripheral blood. These receptors all stem from a woman aged 45-65 years with acute or convalescent COVID-19.

This chain links TRBV11-2 with TRBJ2-7, with D possibly TRBD1 on 6 matching bases. With 1 base removed from V and 3 bases from J, the gap between germline ends came to 7 bases. Germline V gene lookup returns CDR1 SGHAT and CDR2 FQNNGV. This CDR3 region has 13 residues. The CDR3 bases are TGTGCCAGCAGCTTAGGCAGGGGCTACGAGCAGTACTTC. Amino acids: CASSLGRGYEQYF.

The chain is built from TRBV3-1 (or the pseudogene TRBV3-2) and TRBJ1-1, with D unresolved. The CDR3 totals 14 residues. Trimming stripped 4 bases from V and 0 bases from J, with 9 bases between. The V gene's germline CDR1 is LGHDT and CDR2 YNNKEL (reference sequence). The CDR3 nucleotides read TGTGCCAGCAGCCTGCCTAATCTGAACACTGAAGCTTTCTTT. Encoded protein: CASSLPNLNTEAFF.

CDR3 loop: CASSSVQGAANEKLFF. Here the CDR3 DNA reads TGCGCCAGCAGCTCCGTTCAGGGGGCAGCTAATGAAAAACTGTTTTTT. The gene calls are TRBV5-1 and TRBJ1-4; 8 positions match TRBD1. Germline V CDR1 and CDR2: SGHRS, YFSETQ. This CDR3 comprises 16 residues. J gave up 3 bases and V 3 bases, and 7 bases lay outside the gene matches.

J is TRBJ1-5 and V is TRBV24-1; perhaps TRBD1 as D (5 bases). The CDR3 is 16 amino acids. Deletions cut 2 bases from V and 11 bases from J, with 21 bases between. Germline CDR1 KGHDR, CDR2 SFDVKD. CDR3 DNA sequence: TGTGCCACCAGTGATTCCGGGACGGGGCGGGGGGGAACCCAGCATTTT. Its translation: CATSDSGTGRGGTQHF.

V gene TRBV18 combines with J gene TRBJ2-3; 7 nucleotides agree with TRBD2. With V trimmed by 3 bases and J by 3 bases, 9 bases remained unmatched. The CDR3 is 16 residues long. Germline lookup yields CDR1 KGHSH and CDR2 LQKENI. This chain's CDR3 is CASSPLGGSKTDTQYF. In DNA, the CDR3 is TGTGCCAGCTCACCTCTCGGCGGGAGTAAGACAGATACGCAGTATTTT.

This clone appeared a single time. The chain links TRBV7-2 to TRBJ2-5; 9 nucleotides align to TRBD1. Germline lookup yields CDR1 SGHTA and CDR2 FQGNSA. The V segment lost 5 bases and the J segment 2 bases; nucleotides outside the gene matches: 6. The CDR3 covers 15 residues. Here the CDR3 reads CASSGRQGGQETQYF. In nucleotides, the CDR3 is TGTGCCAGCAGCGGAAGACAGGGGGGTCAAGAGACCCAGTACTTC.

The chain combines TRBV27 with TRBJ2-7; possibly TRBD2 for D (5 bases). V gave up 5 bases and J gave up 4 bases, with 18 bases separating them. The V gene's germline CDR1 is MNHEY and CDR2 SMNVEV (reference sequence). The CDR3 runs to 15 residues. CDR3 sequence reads: CASSLFSGIGYEQYF. The CDR3 DNA is TGTGCCAGCAGTCTATTTTCGGGGATTGGTTACGAGCAGTACTTC.

In this sample, this clone turned up once. The rearrangement joins TRBV27 to TRBJ2-7; no clear D gene. This CDR3 has 17 amino acids. Deletions cut 5 bases from V and 0 bases from J, with 20 bases between. Germline values: CDR1 MNHEY, CDR2 SMNVEV (reference sequence). This CDR3 reads CASSPGLGKTSSYEQYF. DNA for the CDR3: TGTGCCAGCAGTCCCGGGTTAGGTAAAACAAGCTCCTACGAGCAGTACTTC.

V is TRBV6-6 and J is TRBJ2-1, with unresolved D. The V and J ends lost 6 bases and 7 bases respectively, with 16 bases between them. The length of the CDR3 is 14 residues. Germline V lookup: CDR1 MNHNY, CDR2 SVGAGI (reference sequence). The CDR3 coding sequence is TGTGCCAGCAGGAACAAAATTGGTTATAATGAGCAGTTCTTC. This gives the protein CASRNKIGYNEQFF.